A single sample is the source of the 15 T cell receptor beta chains below, sequenced in a study of cytomegalovirus exposure and HLA in healthy donors. The PCR used 60 Vbeta and 13 Jbeta primers. The table came from immunoSEQ multiplex PCR; TCRdb's copy has only in-frame clones and leaves some out. The top ten hold approximately 1.9% of the sample, which has about 220,000 clones, about 74% seen once. The sequenced sample was PBMCs. The receptors were gathered from a woman aged 30 to 39 in good health and CMV-seronegative.

The CDR3 DNA reads TGTGCCAGCAGTTCCCTAGGGGGCGCGGACTCCTATGGCTACACCTTC. Its protein product is CASSSLGGADSYGYTF. The gene calls are TRBV6-5 and TRBJ1-2; TRBD1 aligns across 7 bases. Germline values: CDR1 MNHEY, CDR2 SVGAGI. There are 16 residues in the CDR3. The V and J ends lost 4 bases and 4 bases, in that order; junction bases with no gene match: 12.

V gene TRBV5-1 combines with J gene TRBJ2-7, with 8 nucleotides matching TRBD1. The CDR3 spans 13 residues. The V gene's germline CDR1 is SGHRS and CDR2 YFSETQ. The V segment lost 10 bases and the J segment 9 bases; nucleotides outside the gene matches: 15. The DNA of the CDR3 is TGCGCCTCCACCTGGACAGGGTACGACGGGCAGTACTTC. Its protein product is CASTWTGYDGQYF. Using reference TRBV5-1 and TRBJ2-7 for the parts outside the CDR3, the full variable domain is KAGVTQTPRYLIKTRGQQVTLSCSPISGHRSVSWYQQTPGQGLQFLFEYFSETQRNKGNFPGRFSGRQFSNSRSEMNVSTLELGDSALYLCASTWTGYDGQYFGPGTRLTVT.

This clone was seen once. This chain uses TRBV4-2 with TRBJ2-1, with 8 bases aligning to TRBD1. CDR1 is LGHNA and CDR2 is YNFKEQ in the germline V gene. V gave up 6 bases and J gave up 1 base; unmatched junction bases: 2. The CDR3 is 14 amino acids. This chain's CDR3 is CASSRQGSYNEQFF. The CDR3 nucleotides read TGTGCCAGCAGTCGACAGGGGTCCTACAATGAGCAGTTCTTC.

The rearrangement links TRBV5-4 to TRBJ2-7; a possible D gene is TRBD2 (6 bases). Germline V gives CDR1 SGHNT, CDR2 YYREEE (reference sequence). V lost 4 bases and J lost 3, with 23 bases in between. The CDR3 totals 17 residues. The CDR3, as DNA: TGTGCCAGCAGCCGCACTTCGTCGGGACTGACGATCTACGAGCAGTACTTC. Translation: CASSRTSSGLTIYEQYF.

The rearrangement joins TRBV6-5 to TRBJ1-1; no clear D. Trimming removed 2 bases from V and 1 base from J, with 8 bases in between. CDR3 size: 14 residues. Germline CDR1 is MNHEY and CDR2 is SVGAGI. CDR3 nucleotides: TGTGCCAGCAGTTACGTCGGTAGGAACACTGAAGCTTTCTTT. Translating it yields CASSYVGRNTEAFF.

The chain is built from TRBV7-3 and TRBJ1-2; D is possibly TRBD1 (5 bases). Trimming shortened V by 5 bases and J by 7 bases, and 20 bases separated the two germline ends. Per the germline V gene, CDR1 is SGHTA and CDR2 is FQGTGA. This CDR3 is built from 15 residues. Here the CDR3 DNA reads TGTGCCAGCAGCAAAGGGACTGCCTCTGCTCTTGGCTACACCTTC. Translation gives CASSKGTASALGYTF.

V usage is TRBV11-3 and J usage is TRBJ1-1, with a tentative D call TRBD1 (6 bases). Trimming pared 3 bases from V and 11 bases from J, leaving 13 bases between. The CDR3 consists of 12 residues. CDR1 and CDR2 (germline): SGHNT, YENEEA. CDR3 nucleotides: TGTGCCAGCAGCTTTACCAGGGGATCGGCTTTCTTT. Translated, it gives CASSFTRGSAFF.

The rearrangement uses TRBV11-3 and TRBJ1-1; D is ambiguous. V was cut by 6 bases and J by 4 bases, with 12 bases left in between. Germline values: CDR1 SGHNT, CDR2 YENEEA. This CDR3 is 13 amino acids long. This CDR3 reads CASRYHVGTEAFF. Here the CDR3 DNA reads TGTGCCAGCAGATATCACGTCGGCACTGAAGCTTTCTTT. Based on the CDR3 plus reference TRBV11-3 and TRBJ1-1, the full variable domain is EAGVVQSPRYKIIEKKQPVAFWCNPISGHNTLYWYLQNLGQGPELLIRYENEEAVDDSQLPKDRFSAERLKGVDSTLKIQPAELGDSAVYLCASRYHVGTEAFFGQGTRLTVV.

The chain employs TRBV6-5 and TRBJ1-2; TRBD1 might be the D (6 bases). V was trimmed by 4 bases and J by 8 bases, leaving 20 bases between them. This CDR3 region has 15 residues. Germline assignment: CDR1 MNHEY and CDR2 SVGAGI. CDR3 in amino acids: CASSSPSGGLGGYTF. As DNA, the CDR3 is TGTGCCAGCAGTTCCCCGTCGGGGGGGCTAGGAGGCTACACCTTC.

CDR3 amino acids: CATSPSFVGGGTDTQYF. The CDR3 DNA reads as TGTGCCACCAGCCCCTCCTTTGTGGGGGGAGGCACAGATACGCAGTATTTT. The chain is built from TRBV15 and TRBJ2-3; a possible D gene is TRBD2 (6 bases). V lost 5 bases and J lost 1, with 19 bases in between. This CDR3 spans 17 amino acids. The germline gives CDR1 LNHNV, CDR2 YYDKDF (reference sequence).

The DNA for the CDR3 is TGTGCCAGCAGCTCCCCTAACAGGGGACGGGCGGACACTGAAGCTTTCTTT. Protein sequence: CASSSPNRGRADTEAFF. The V call is TRBV7-8, the J call TRBJ1-1; TRBD1 matches 7 bases. Germline V lookup: CDR1 SGHVS, CDR2 FQNEAQ. V lost 4 bases to trimming and J lost 3 bases; unmatched junction nucleotides: 14. CDR3 length: 17 amino acids.

The rearrangement joins TRBV10-3 to TRBJ2-5; no clear D gene. V lost 1 base, J lost 1 base, and 4 bases lay in between. The germline gives CDR1 ENHRY, CDR2 SYGVKD. This CDR3 contains 13 residues. CDR3: CAISEYSQETQYF. Written as DNA, the CDR3 is TGTGCCATCAGTGAGTACAGCCAAGAGACCCAGTACTTC.

V is TRBV9 and J is TRBJ2-4; 9 bases map to TRBD2. This CDR3 has 14 amino acids. V was pared by 3 bases and J by 5 bases, with 3 bases of the junction left unmatched. Germline CDR1 is SGDLS and CDR2 is YYNGEE. For the CDR3, the DNA is TGTGCCAGCAGCGCGCGGGGGGGAGAAAACATTCAGTACTTC. Translating gives CASSARGGENIQYF.

The chain recombines TRBV19 with TRBJ1-5; TRBD1 is a possible D gene (5 bases). V lost 9 bases, J lost 4 bases, and 22 bases lay in between. The CDR3 consists of 16 residues. Germline V lookup: CDR1 LNHDA, CDR2 SQIVND (reference sequence). The CDR3 sequence: CASRELGAATNQPQHF. In DNA form, the CDR3 reads TGTGCCAGCCGGGAGTTAGGGGCCGCCACAAATCAGCCCCAGCATTTT.

The V call is TRBV12-1, the J call TRBJ2-5; the table's D gene call, TRBD2, was not cross checked with the DNA. TRBV12-1 is termed a pseudogene. CDR3 length: 18 amino acids. Written as DNA, the CDR3 is TGTGCCAGCAGCTTCCTGGGACTAGCGGGAGGGCCTAGAGAGACCCAGTACTTC. This sequence encodes CASSFLGLAGGPRETQYF.